The rows below give T cell receptor beta chains drawn from one sample of a study of cytomegalovirus exposure and HLA in healthy donors. Produced via immunoSEQ multiplex PCR; TCRdb's table is partial and in-frame only. The sample contains more than 150,000 clones, around four fifths of which appear only once. Sequenced sample: PBMCs. These TCRs come from a man aged 50-60 years in good health and CMV-seronegative. The CDR3 runs from the conserved cysteine through the conserved F or W. D genes are given only for firm matches. Rows may omit the clone size; those that give it use once, few, many or a size class.

CDR3 length: 13; D gene: NA; J gene: TRBJ1-3; V gene: TRBV30; clone size: NA; CDR3 protein: CAWSVPGGNTIYF; CDR3 DNA: TGTGCCTGGAGTGTCCCAGGGGGAAACACCATATATTTT
CDR3 length: 15; D gene: NA; J gene: TRBJ2-1; V gene: TRBV4-3; clone size: once; CDR3 protein: CASSQGVEGGNEQFF; CDR3 DNA: TGCGCCAGCAGCCAGGGGGTCGAGGGGGGGAATGAGCAGTTCTTC
CDR3 length: 16; D gene: NA; J gene: TRBJ2-1; V gene: TRBV18; clone size: NA; CDR3 protein: CASSPEFGGGANEQFF; CDR3 DNA: TGTGCCAGCTCACCAGAATTCGGGGGAGGAGCAAATGAGCAGTTCTTC
CDR3 length: 17; D gene: TRBD2; J gene: TRBJ2-1; V gene: TRBV19; clone size: few; CDR3 protein: CASSIKQGPGGAHEQFF; CDR3 DNA: TGTGCCAGTAGTATTAAACAGGGCCCCGGGGGGGCCCATGAGCAGTTCTTC
CDR3 length: 14; D gene: TRBD1; J gene: TRBJ2-7; V gene: TRBV27; clone size: NA; CDR3 protein: CASSLVTGAYEQYF; CDR3 DNA: TGTGCCAGCAGTTTAGTTACAGGGGCCTACGAGCAGTACTTC
CDR3 length: 15; D gene: TRBD2; J gene: TRBJ2-3; V gene: TRBV10-3; clone size: NA; CDR3 protein: CAISERGGGTDTQYF; CDR3 DNA: TGTGCCATCAGTGAGCGGGGGGGCGGCACAGATACGCAGTATTTT
CDR3 length: 15; D gene: NA; J gene: TRBJ1-5; V gene: TRBV4-3; clone size: NA; CDR3 protein: CASSLNRQSNQPQHF; CDR3 DNA: TGCGCCAGCAGCCTCAACAGACAGAGCAATCAGCCCCAGCATTTT
CDR3 length: 15; D gene: TRBD2; J gene: TRBJ2-7; V gene: TRBV9; clone size: NA; CDR3 protein: CASSVASAGANEQYF; CDR3 DNA: TGTGCCAGCAGCGTAGCTTCAGCGGGAGCTAACGAGCAGTACTTC
CDR3 length: 16; D gene: TRBD1; J gene: TRBJ2-1; V gene: TRBV7-2; clone size: NA; CDR3 protein: CASSLMDRSSYNEQFF; CDR3 DNA: TGTGCCAGCAGCTTGATGGACAGGAGCTCCTACAATGAGCAGTTCTTC
CDR3 length: 18; D gene: TRBD1; J gene: TRBJ2-2; V gene: TRBV5-8; clone size: few; CDR3 protein: CASSPGTGPASSTGELFF; CDR3 DNA: TGTGCCAGCAGCCCCGGGACAGGCCCTGCGAGCTCCACCGGGGAGCTGTTTTTT
CDR3 length: 14; D gene: NA; J gene: TRBJ1-2; V gene: TRBV18; clone size: NA; CDR3 protein: CASSPVPGTYGYTF; CDR3 DNA: TGTGCCAGCTCACCAGTTCCAGGAACCTATGGCTACACCTTC
CDR3 length: 19; D gene: TRBD2; J gene: TRBJ2-1; V gene: TRBV7-3; clone size: once; CDR3 protein: CASGPGNSLAGWRFNEQFF; CDR3 DNA: TGTGCCAGCGGCCCGGGAAATAGCTTAGCGGGATGGCGATTCAATGAGCAGTTCTTC
CDR3 length: 13; D gene: NA; J gene: TRBJ1-2; V gene: TRBV9; clone size: NA; CDR3 protein: CASSAQDSLGYTF; CDR3 DNA: TGTGCCAGCAGCGCCCAGGACAGCTTGGGCTACACCTTC
CDR3 length: 14; D gene: NA; J gene: TRBJ2-3; V gene: TRBV5-1; clone size: NA; CDR3 protein: CASSLTTGTDTQYF; CDR3 DNA: TGCGCCAGCAGCTTGACGACCGGGACAGATACGCAGTATTTT
CDR3 length: 19; D gene: TRBD1; J gene: TRBJ2-1; V gene: TRBV5-1; clone size: NA; CDR3 protein: CASSSPGQGAPNTYNEQFF; CDR3 DNA: TGCGCCAGCAGCTCACCGGGACAGGGGGCACCTAACACCTACAATGAGCAGTTCTTC
CDR3 length: 14; D gene: TRBD1; J gene: TRBJ2-7; V gene: TRBV2; clone size: NA; CDR3 protein: CASKQGQGRDEQYF; CDR3 DNA: TGTGCCAGCAAGCAGGGACAGGGACGAGACGAGCAGTACTTC